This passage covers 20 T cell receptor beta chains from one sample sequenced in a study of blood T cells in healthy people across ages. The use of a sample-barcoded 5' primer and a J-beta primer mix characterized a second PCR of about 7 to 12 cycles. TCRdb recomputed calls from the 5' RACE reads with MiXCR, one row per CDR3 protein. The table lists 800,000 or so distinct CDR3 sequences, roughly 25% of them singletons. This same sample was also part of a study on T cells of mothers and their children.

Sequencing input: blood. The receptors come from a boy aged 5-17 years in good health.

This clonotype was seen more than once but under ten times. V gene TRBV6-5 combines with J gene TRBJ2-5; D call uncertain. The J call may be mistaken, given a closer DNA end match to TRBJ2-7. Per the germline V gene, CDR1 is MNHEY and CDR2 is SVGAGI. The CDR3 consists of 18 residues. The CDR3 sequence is CASSYSIEGWVKFYEQYF. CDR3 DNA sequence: TGTGCCAGCAGTTACTCGATCGAAGGGTGGGTCAAATTCTACGAGCAGTACTTC.

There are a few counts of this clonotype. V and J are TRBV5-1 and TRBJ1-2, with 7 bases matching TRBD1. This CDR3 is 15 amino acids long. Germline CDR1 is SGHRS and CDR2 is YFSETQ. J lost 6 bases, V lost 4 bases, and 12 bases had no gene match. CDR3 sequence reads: CASSRNNQGEDGYTF. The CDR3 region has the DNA TGCGCCAGCAGCAGAAACAACCAGGGGGAGGATGGCTACACCTTC.

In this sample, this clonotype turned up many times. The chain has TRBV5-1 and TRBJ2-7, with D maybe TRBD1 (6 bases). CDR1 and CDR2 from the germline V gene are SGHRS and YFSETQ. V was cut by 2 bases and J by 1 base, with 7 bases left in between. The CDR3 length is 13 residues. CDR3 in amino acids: CASSLDRSYEQYF. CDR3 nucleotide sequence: TGCGCCAGCAGCTTAGACAGGTCCTACGAGCAGTACTTC.

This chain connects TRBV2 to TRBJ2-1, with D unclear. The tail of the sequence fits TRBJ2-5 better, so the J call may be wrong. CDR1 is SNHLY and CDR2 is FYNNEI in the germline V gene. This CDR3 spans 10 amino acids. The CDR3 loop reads CASKKGTQYF. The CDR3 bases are TGTGCCAGCAAAAAGGGGACCCAGTACTTC.

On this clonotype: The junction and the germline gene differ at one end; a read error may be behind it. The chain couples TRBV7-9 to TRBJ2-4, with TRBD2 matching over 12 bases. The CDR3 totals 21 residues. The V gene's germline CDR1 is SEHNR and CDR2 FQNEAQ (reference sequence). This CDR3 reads CASSLGSLPSASGRARNIQYF. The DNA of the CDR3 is TGTGCCAGCAGCTTAGGTTCGCTCCCATCGGCTAGCGGGAGGGCCAGAAACATTCAGTACTTC.

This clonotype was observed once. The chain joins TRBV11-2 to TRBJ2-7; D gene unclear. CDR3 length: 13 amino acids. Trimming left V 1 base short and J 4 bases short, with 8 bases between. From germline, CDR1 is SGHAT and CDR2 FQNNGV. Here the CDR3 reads CASSLAPPYEQYF. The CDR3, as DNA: TGTGCCAGCAGCTTAGCGCCCCCGTACGAGCAGTACTTC.

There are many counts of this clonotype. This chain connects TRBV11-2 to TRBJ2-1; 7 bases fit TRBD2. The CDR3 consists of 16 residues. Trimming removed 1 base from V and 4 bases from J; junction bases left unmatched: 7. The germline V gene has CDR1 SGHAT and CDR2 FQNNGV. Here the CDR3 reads CASSLGPSGPYNEQFF. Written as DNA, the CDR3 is TGTGCCAGCAGCTTAGGGCCTAGCGGCCCTTACAATGAGCAGTTCTTC.

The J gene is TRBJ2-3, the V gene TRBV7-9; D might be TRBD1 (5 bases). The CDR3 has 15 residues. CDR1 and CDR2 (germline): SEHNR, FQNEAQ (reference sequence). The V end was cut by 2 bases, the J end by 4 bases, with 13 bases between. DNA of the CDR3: TGTGCCAGCAGCTTATTGGGGCAGGTCTCAGATACGCAGTATTTT. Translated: CASSLLGQVSDTQYF.

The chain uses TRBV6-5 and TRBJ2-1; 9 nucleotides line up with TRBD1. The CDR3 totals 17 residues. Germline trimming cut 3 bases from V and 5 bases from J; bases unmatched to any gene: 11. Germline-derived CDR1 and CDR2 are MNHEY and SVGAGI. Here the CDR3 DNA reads TGTGCCAGCAGTTATTCATACGGGACAGGGCAGCACAATGAGCAGTTCTTC. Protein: CASSYSYGTGQHNEQFF.

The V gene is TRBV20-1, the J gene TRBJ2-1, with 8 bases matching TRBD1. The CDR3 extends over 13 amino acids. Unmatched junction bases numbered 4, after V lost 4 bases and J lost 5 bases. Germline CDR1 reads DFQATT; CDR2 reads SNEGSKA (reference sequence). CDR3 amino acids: CSATRQGNNEQFF. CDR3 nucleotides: TGCAGTGCTACCCGACAGGGGAACAATGAGCAGTTCTTC.

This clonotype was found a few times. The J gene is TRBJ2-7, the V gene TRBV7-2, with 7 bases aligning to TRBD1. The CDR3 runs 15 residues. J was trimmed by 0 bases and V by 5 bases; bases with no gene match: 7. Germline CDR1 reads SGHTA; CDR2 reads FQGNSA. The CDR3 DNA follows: TGTGCCAGCAGCGCTGGACAGGCCTTCTCCTACGAGCAGTACTTC. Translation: CASSAGQAFSYEQYF.

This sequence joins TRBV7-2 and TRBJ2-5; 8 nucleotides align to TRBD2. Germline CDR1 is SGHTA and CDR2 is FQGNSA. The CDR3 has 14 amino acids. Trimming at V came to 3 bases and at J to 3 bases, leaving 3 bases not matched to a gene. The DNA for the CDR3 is TGTGCCAGCAGCTTTAGCGGGACCAAAGAGACCCAGTACTTC. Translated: CASSFSGTKETQYF.

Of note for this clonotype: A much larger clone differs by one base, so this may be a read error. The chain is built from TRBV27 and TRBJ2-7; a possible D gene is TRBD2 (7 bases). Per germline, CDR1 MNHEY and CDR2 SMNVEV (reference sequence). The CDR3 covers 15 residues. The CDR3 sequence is CASSLGGQGNYEPYF. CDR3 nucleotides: TGTGCCAGCAGTTTGGGGGGGCAGGGGAACTACGAGCCGTACTTC.

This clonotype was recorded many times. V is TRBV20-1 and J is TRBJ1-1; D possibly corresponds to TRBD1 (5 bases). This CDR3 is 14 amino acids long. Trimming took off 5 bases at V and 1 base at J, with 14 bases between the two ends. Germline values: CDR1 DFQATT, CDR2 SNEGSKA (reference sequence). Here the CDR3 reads CSAETANSNTEAFF. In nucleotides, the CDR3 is TGCAGTGCTGAGACAGCAAACTCGAACACTGAAGCTTTCTTT.

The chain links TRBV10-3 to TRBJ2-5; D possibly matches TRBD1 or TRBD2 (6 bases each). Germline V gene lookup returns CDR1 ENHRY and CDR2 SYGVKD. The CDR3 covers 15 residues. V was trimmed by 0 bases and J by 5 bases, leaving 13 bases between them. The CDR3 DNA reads TGTGCCATCAGTGAGTCAGCCGGGGGCCGGGAGACCCAGTACTTC. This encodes CAISESAGGRETQYF.

The CDR3 spells CATSREGTGNLAGYTF. CDR3 in DNA: TGTGCCACCAGCAGAGAGGGGACAGGGAATCTTGCTGGCTACACCTTC. The V and J genes are TRBV15 and TRBJ1-2, with 9 bases lining up with TRBD1. V lost 0 bases, J lost 7 bases, and 9 bases stayed unmatched. The germline gives CDR1 LNHNV, CDR2 YYDKDF (reference sequence). This CDR3 region has 16 residues.

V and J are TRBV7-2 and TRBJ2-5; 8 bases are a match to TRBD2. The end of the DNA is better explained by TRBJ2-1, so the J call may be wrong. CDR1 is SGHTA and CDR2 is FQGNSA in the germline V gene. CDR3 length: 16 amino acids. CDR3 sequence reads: CASSQRGTPLTDEQFF. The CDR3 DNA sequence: TGTGCCAGCAGCCAGCGGGGGACACCTCTGACGGATGAGCAGTTCTTC.

CDR3 sequence: CASSPGTSGWGEQYF. The CDR3 DNA follows: TGTGCCAGCAGTCCCGGGACTAGCGGTTGGGGCGAGCAGTACTTC. The rearrangement joins TRBV28 to TRBJ2-7, with 11 bases that match TRBD2. This CDR3 is 15 amino acids long. After removal of 5 bases from V and 6 bases from J, the junction contained 9 bases not matched to a gene. Germline CDR1 reads MDHEN; CDR2 reads SYDVKM.

Written as DNA, the CDR3 is TGCAGCGTTCAGGGTGCGGGAACCAAAAACATTCAGTACTTC. This translates into CSVQGAGTKNIQYF. J is TRBJ2-4 and V is TRBV29-1, with a possible D match to TRBD2 (6 bases). This CDR3 is 14 amino acids long. Trimming cost V 5 bases and J 2 bases, with 13 bases left between them. The germline V gene encodes CDR1 SQVTM and CDR2 ANQGSEA.

In DNA form, the CDR3 reads TGTGCCAGCAGCAGACAGGGTGGGCCACGCTACGAGCAGTACTTC. This gives the protein CASSRQGGPRYEQYF. This chain connects TRBV11-2 to TRBJ2-7, with 7 bases fitting TRBD1. The V segment lost 5 bases and the J segment 3 bases; nucleotides outside the gene matches: 10. The CDR3 is 15 residues long. The germline CDR1 and CDR2 sequences are SGHAT and FQNNGV.